These T cell receptor beta chains were read from a single sample in a study of cytomegalovirus exposure and HLA in healthy donors. Generated by immunoSEQ multiplex PCR, the TCRdb table keeps only in-frame clones and is missing some. The sample holds approximately 100,000 clones, roughly 76% seen once. Sequenced sample: PBMCs. These receptors were taken from a man aged 40-49 years in good health and CMV-seronegative. Each CDR3 is given with its conserved first and last residue. D genes are given only for firm matches. Not every row has a clone size; where given, it reads once, few, many or a size class.

D | J | size | V | length | DNA | CDR3
- | TRBJ2-1 | - | TRBV10-3 | 12 | TGTGCCATCAGTGCGGGAGACAATGAGCAGTTCTTC | CAISAGDNEQFF
- | TRBJ1-5 | - | TRBV5-6 | 14 | TGTGCCAGCAGCTTAAGATGGGGCGATCAGCCCCAGCATTTT | CASSLRWGDQPQHF
TRBD1 | TRBJ2-1 | once | TRBV6-5 | 15 | TGTGCCAGCAGTTACGGACAGGGGTCCTACAATGAGCAGTTCTTC | CASSYGQGSYNEQFF
TRBD1 | TRBJ1-2 | - | TRBV15 | 16 | TGTGCCACCAGCACCGGGACAGGGGAGGTGAGGTATGGCTACACCTTC | CATSTGTGEVRYGYTF
TRBD1 | TRBJ1-5 | - | TRBV6-5 | 15 | TGTGCCAGCAGTTACTCGAACAGGGGGAATCAGCCCCAGCATTTT | CASSYSNRGNQPQHF
TRBD1 | TRBJ2-2 | - | TRBV10-3 | 15 | TGTGCCATCAGCCAAACCTGGACAGGGATCGGGGAGCTGTTTTTT | CAISQTWTGIGELFF
- | TRBJ2-3 | - | TRBV5-1 | 15 | TGCGCCAGCAGCTCCGGGGGGCCGAGGACAGATACGCAGTATTTT | CASSSGGPRTDTQYF
- | TRBJ2-1 | - | TRBV9 | 12 | TGTGCCAGCAGCGAACAGGGAAGTGAGCAGTTCTTC | CASSEQGSEQFF
TRBD1 | TRBJ2-6 | - | TRBV5-4 | 17 | TGTGCCAGCAGCCCGGGACAGGGGGCGCTCGGGGCCAACGTCCTGACTTTC | CASSPGQGALGANVLTF
TRBD2 | TRBJ2-5 | - | TRBV9 | 16 | TGTGCCAGCAGCAGAACTAGCGGGGGGCAGGGAGAGACCCAGTACTTC | CASSRTSGGQGETQYF
TRBD1 | TRBJ1-2 | once | TRBV9 | 16 | TGTGCCAGCAGCCCTATTTCCGGGACAGGGGAATATGGCTACACCTTC | CASSPISGTGEYGYTF
TRBD2 | TRBJ2-3 | - | TRBV5-8 | 16 | TGTGCCAGCAGCCCCGGAGGGCGGGGGAGCACAGATACGCAGTATTTT | CASSPGGRGSTDTQYF
- | TRBJ2-2 | few | TRBV30 | 15 | TGTGCCTGGAGTGCGGGCAGGGCTCTGGTCGGGGAGCTGTTTTTT | CAWSAGRALVGELFF
- | TRBJ2-7 | - | TRBV27 | 13 | TGTGCCAGCAGTTTTGTACCATCCTACGAGCAGTACTTC | CASSFVPSYEQYF
TRBD1 | TRBJ1-1 | - | TRBV6-5 | 15 | TGTGCCAGCAGTTACGGGACAGGGCTGGCGACTGAAGCTTTCTTT | CASSYGTGLATEAFF
- | TRBJ1-3 | - | TRBV7-3 | 17 | TGTGCCAGCAGCTCCCGCGGACAGCCCGACTCTGGAAACACCATATATTTT | CASSSRGQPDSGNTIYF
TRBD1 | TRBJ1-5 | - | TRBV28 | 15 | TGTGCCAGCAACCCCAGACAGGGGTACAATCAGCCCCAGCATTTT | CASNPRQGYNQPQHF
- | TRBJ1-2 | - | TRBV30 | 13 | TGTGCCTGGAGGACGGAGAGAAGCTATGGCTACACCTTC | CAWRTERSYGYTF
- | TRBJ1-1 | once | TRBV5-5 | 14 | TGTGCCAGCAGCTTGGAGGGAGTGAACACTGAAGCTTTCTTT | CASSLEGVNTEAFF
- | TRBJ2-5 | few | TRBV6-5 | 14 | TGTGCCAGCAGTCCGAGGGGACTCCTAGAGACCCAGTACTTC | CASSPRGLLETQYF
TRBD1 | TRBJ2-7 | - | TRBV19 | 15 | TGTGCCAGTAGACAAGACAGGGGTCCCCCCTACGAGCAGTACTTC | CASRQDRGPPYEQYF
- | TRBJ2-3 | - | TRBV11-2 | 14 | TGTGCCAGCACCCCCCAGCGGGGCACAGATACGCAGTATTTT | CASTPQRGTDTQYF
TRBD2 | TRBJ2-1 | - | TRBV7-2 | 15 | TGTGCCAGCAGCCCCACTAGCGGGCCCTACAATGAGCAGTTCTTC | CASSPTSGPYNEQFF
TRBD1 | TRBJ1-2 | once | TRBV6-6 | 14 | TGTGCCAGCTGCCCGACAGGGGGGACTGGTGGCTACACCTTC | CASCPTGGTGGYTF
- | TRBJ2-4 | - | TRBV30 | 15 | TGTGCCTGGAGTGTGGGAGGGGGTACCAAAAACATTCAGTACTTC | CAWSVGGGTKNIQYF
TRBD2 | TRBJ2-3 | - | TRBV2 | 15 | TGTGCCAGCAGTAAGACTAGCGGGGGGGATGATACGCAGTATTTT | CASSKTSGGDDTQYF
- | TRBJ1-4 | - | TRBV7-9 | 15 | TGTGCCAGCAGCTTACAGGGGACGGTTAATGAAAAACTGTTTTTT | CASSLQGTVNEKLFF
- | TRBJ2-5 | - | TRBV7-6 | 17 | TGTGCCAGCAGCTTAGAGGGGTCAAGGGGGAGACAAGAGACCCAGTACTTC | CASSLEGSRGRQETQYF
TRBD1 | TRBJ2-3 | - | TRBV11-3 | 14 | TGTGCCAGCAGCCCCCAGGGGACAGGGGATACGCAGTATTTT | CASSPQGTGDTQYF
TRBD1 | TRBJ2-3 | - | TRBV2 | 15 | TGTGCCAGCAGGGCTACAGGGGGCGAAACAGATACGCAGTATTTT | CASRATGGETDTQYF
TRBD1 | TRBJ1-5 | few | TRBV18 | 17 | TGTGCCAGCTCACCACCGACAGGGCTTAATAGCAATCAGCCCCAGCATTTT | CASSPPTGLNSNQPQHF
TRBD1 | TRBJ1-2 | - | TRBV28 | 13 | TGTGCCAGCAGTTCGACAGGGATTAGCGGTTACACCTTC | CASSSTGISGYTF
TRBD1 | TRBJ2-5 | - | TRBV29-1 | 12 | TGCAGCGTATTGGACAGGGCTGAGACCCAGTACTTC | CSVLDRAETQYF
- | TRBJ1-2 | - | TRBV4-1 | 13 | TGCGCCAGCAGCCAACCGGGAGTCTATGGCTACACCTTC | CASSQPGVYGYTF
TRBD1 | TRBJ1-2 | - | TRBV29-1 | 13 | TGCAGCGTTGAAGCAGGGACAGGGGTTGGCTACACCTTC | CSVEAGTGVGYTF
- | TRBJ2-3 | - | TRBV5-1 | 14 | TGCGCCAGCAATGAGCCCGGGGACACAGATACGCAGTATTTT | CASNEPGDTDTQYF
- | TRBJ2-1 | - | TRBV7-7 | 14 | TGTGCTAGCAGCCCCTCGGTTTCATACAATGAGCAGTTCTTC | CASSPSVSYNEQFF
TRBD1 | TRBJ2-7 | - | TRBV19 | 13 | TGTGCCAGTAGAAGGGACAGAGGCTACGAGCAGTACTTC | CASRRDRGYEQYF
TRBD1 | TRBJ1-6 | - | TRBV18 | 14 | TGTGCCAGCTCACCTCGACAGGGTGATTCACCCCTCCACTTT | CASSPRQGDSPLHF
- | TRBJ1-1 | once | TRBV6-5 | 13 | TGTGCCAGCAGATCGACAGCGAACACTGAAGCTTTCTTT | CASRSTANTEAFF
- | TRBJ2-7 | - | TRBV12-5 | 17 | TGTGCTAGTGGTTTGGGATACAGGCCTGAGATATCCTACGAGCAGTACTTC | CASGLGYRPEISYEQYF
TRBD1 | TRBJ1-1 | - | TRBV30 | 14 | TGTGCCTGCGGGACAGGGTATTTAGGCACTGAAGCTTTCTTT | CACGTGYLGTEAFF
TRBD1 | TRBJ1-4 | - | TRBV9 | 14 | TGTGCCAGCAGCGTACAAGGGGGCGGTGAAAAACTGTTTTTT | CASSVQGGGEKLFF
- | TRBJ1-1 | - | TRBV30 | 13 | TGTGCCTGGAGACAGGGTTATGAAACAGCGGCTTTCTTT | CAWRQGYETAAFF
TRBD1 | TRBJ2-1 | few | TRBV11-3 | 15 | TGTGCCAGCAGTCGCCTGGGGACAGGTTACAATGAGCAGTTCTTC | CASSRLGTGYNEQFF